This TCR beta chain emerged from a study of CD8+ T cells in alopecia areata. Study-wide findings and caveats: Scalp specimens additionally yield sequences from normal skin's resident alphabeta T cells. Clonality in the scalp and expanded CD8+ clones ranked among the top 100 were significantly decreased by tofacitinib. Compared with normal scalp, lesional scalp had higher clonality and more expanded CD8+ clones.

The treatment here: oral pan-JAK inhibitor, 5-10 mg twice daily. Comments on this clone: The antigen is not known.

The CDR3 is 15 amino acids. Germline assignment: CDR1 SGHRS and CDR2 YFSETQ. The V gene lost 6 bases and the J gene lost 3 bases, with 18 bases spanning the gap. Sequencing templates came from extracted RNA that was reverse transcribed into cDNA. TCRdb's table, derived via immunoSEQ multiplex PCR, lists solely in-frame clones and lacks some. Here the sample spans approximately 280,000 clones, over 45% being singletons. The clonotype comes from a human donor with alopecia areata. The specimen was CD4+ T cells sorted from blood, collected at week 24, from a patient treated with tofacitinib. The chain combines TRBV5-1 with TRBJ1-1; D is undetermined. The CDR3 is CASNPLPTRDTEAFF. The CDR3 region has the DNA TGCGCCAGCAACCCTCTCCCGACCCGGGACACTGAAGCTTTCTTT.